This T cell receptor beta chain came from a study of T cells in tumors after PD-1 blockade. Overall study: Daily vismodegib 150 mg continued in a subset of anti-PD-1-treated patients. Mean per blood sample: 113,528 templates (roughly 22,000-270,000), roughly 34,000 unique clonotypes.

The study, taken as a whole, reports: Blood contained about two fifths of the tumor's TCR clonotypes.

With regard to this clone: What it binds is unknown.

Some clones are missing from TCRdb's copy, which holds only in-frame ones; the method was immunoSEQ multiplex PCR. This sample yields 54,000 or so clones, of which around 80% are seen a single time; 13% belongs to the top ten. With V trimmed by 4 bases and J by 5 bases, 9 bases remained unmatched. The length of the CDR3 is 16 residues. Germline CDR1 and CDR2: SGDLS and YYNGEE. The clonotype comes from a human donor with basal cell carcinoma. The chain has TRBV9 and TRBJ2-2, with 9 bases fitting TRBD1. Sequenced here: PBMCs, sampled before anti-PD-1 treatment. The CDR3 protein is CASSLGGGQGTGELFF. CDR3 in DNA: TGTGCCAGCAGCCTAGGAGGGGGACAGGGAACCGGGGAGCTGTTTTTT.